Following are 14 T cell receptor beta chains from one sample sequenced in a study of blood T cell repertoires in COVID-19. Profiling relied on immunoSEQ multiplex PCR, and the TCRdb table lists in-frame clones only, not all of them. The sample comprises 250,000 to 350,000 clones, around 89% of which are singletons, and about 2.2% rests with the top ten. Sequencing input: PBMCs or T cells enriched from blood (not recorded which). The source of these receptors is a woman in her late teens or twenties who had recovered from COVID-19.

The chain joins TRBV19 to TRBJ1-1; the D gene is possibly TRBD1 (6 bases). The CDR3 is 13 residues long. CDR1 is LNHDA and CDR2 is SQIVND in the germline V gene (reference sequence). V lost 7 bases to trimming and J lost 1 base, with 10 bases between them. DNA of the CDR3: TGTGCCAGTAATCCGACAGGGAACACTGAAGCTTTCTTT. Translated: CASNPTGNTEAFF.

This chain connects TRBV20-1 to TRBJ2-2; tentative D call: TRBD1 (6 bases). Germline CDR1 DFQATT, CDR2 SNEGSKA (reference sequence). V was clipped by 3 bases and J by 0 bases, with 11 bases between them. The CDR3 spans 15 residues. The CDR3 bases are TGCAGTGCTAGTTCTAGGACAGCGAACACCGGGGAGCTGTTTTTT. Protein sequence: CSASSRTANTGELFF.

This chain connects TRBV7-9 to TRBJ1-6, with 8 bases identical to TRBD1. Germline trimming cut 3 bases from V and 10 bases from J; bases unmatched to any gene: 2. This CDR3 spans 13 amino acids. The V gene's germline CDR1 is SEHNR and CDR2 FQNEAQ (reference sequence). In DNA, the CDR3 is TGTGCCAGCAGCTTGGGACAGGAATCACCCCTCCACTTT. This encodes CASSLGQESPLHF.

The chain has TRBV20-1 and TRBJ1-2; weak D call: TRBD1 (5 bases). Germline assignment: CDR1 DFQATT and CDR2 SNEGSKA (reference sequence). Trimming cost V 3 bases and J 6 bases, with 8 bases left between them. The CDR3 covers 11 residues. DNA for the CDR3: TGCAGTGCTAGTCAAGGGGATGGCTACACCTTC. Protein sequence: CSASQGDGYTF.

The V and J genes are TRBV5-4 and TRBJ1-2, with TRBD1 matching over 9 bases. Germline assignment: CDR1 SGHNT and CDR2 YYREEE (reference sequence). The V gene end was trimmed by 4 bases and the J gene end by 8 bases; junction bases not matched to a gene: 9. The CDR3 has 14 residues. This CDR3 reads CASSLAGTGLGYTF. The DNA for the CDR3 is TGTGCCAGCAGCCTGGCCGGGACAGGGCTAGGCTACACCTTC.

The gene calls are TRBV28 and TRBJ1-5; tentative D call: TRBD1 (6 bases). The CDR3 runs 13 residues. V gave up 6 bases and J gave up 6 bases, with 12 bases separating them. Germline V CDR1 and CDR2: MDHEN, SYDVKM. CDR3 coding DNA: TGTGCCAGCAGACAGGGATTGGGTCAGCCCCAGCATTTT. This translates into CASRQGLGQPQHF.

The V gene is TRBV5-1, the J gene TRBJ1-5, with 8 bases that match TRBD1. Germline loops: CDR1 SGHRS, CDR2 YFSETQ. The CDR3 sequence is 15 residues long. After removal of 4 bases from V and 2 bases from J, the junction contained 5 bases not matched to a gene. The CDR3 region is CASSLTGGGNQPQHF. Here the CDR3 DNA reads TGCGCCAGCAGCCTAACAGGGGGAGGCAATCAGCCCCAGCATTTT.

CDR3 loop: CASSLADSTVYGYTF. For the CDR3, the DNA is TGTGCCAGCAGCTTAGCCGACAGTACGGTTTATGGCTACACCTTC. The chain is built from TRBV7-8 and TRBJ1-2; TRBD1 is a possible D gene (5 bases). The CDR3 runs to 15 residues. Trimming removed 0 bases from V and 5 bases from J, with 13 bases in between. Germline CDR1 SGHVS, CDR2 FQNEAQ.

This chain joins TRBV12-3 or TRBV12-4 and TRBJ1-2; a possible D gene is TRBD1 (6 bases). This CDR3 region has 13 residues. Trimming stripped 8 bases from V and 6 bases from J, with 16 bases between. DNA for the CDR3: TGTGCCAGCCGGAGGGGGGCGGGGGATGGCTACACCTTC. This encodes CASRRGAGDGYTF.

The V gene is TRBV4-1, the J gene TRBJ1-4; unclear D gene. V was trimmed by 9 bases and J by 8 bases, leaving 16 bases between them. The length of the CDR3 is 13 residues. CDR1 MGHRA and CDR2 YSYEKL come from the germline V gene. Written as DNA, the CDR3 is TGCGCCAGTTCACAGACGGGCGGGGAAAAACTGTTTTTT. This sequence encodes CASSQTGGEKLFF.

The chain employs TRBV2 and TRBJ2-7; D might be TRBD1 (5 bases). From germline, CDR1 is SNHLY and CDR2 FYNNEI. The V and J ends lost 7 bases and 0 bases respectively, with 13 bases between them. The length of the CDR3 is 14 residues. The CDR3 is CASMTDASSYEQYF. The CDR3, as DNA: TGTGCCAGCATGACAGACGCCAGCTCCTACGAGCAGTACTTC.

The chain uses TRBV3-1 (or the pseudogene TRBV3-2) and TRBJ1-2; D not certain. From germline, CDR1 is LGHDT and CDR2 YNNKEL (reference sequence). Trimming stripped 5 bases from V and 3 bases from J, with 19 bases between. CDR3 length equals 16 residues. CDR3 in DNA: TGTGCCAGCAGCTCCACCCTCGAGGGCGGCGACTATGGCTACACCTTC. Its translation is CASSSTLEGGDYGYTF.

In DNA form, the CDR3 reads TGCGCCAGCAGCCAAGAAACGGTGCCGGGCAATCAGCCCCAGCATTTT. Translating gives CASSQETVPGNQPQHF. This chain connects TRBV4-1 to TRBJ1-5; D call uncertain. The CDR3 extends over 16 amino acids. Looked up from germline, CDR1 is MGHRA and CDR2 is YSYEKL. With 0 bases removed from V and 2 bases from J, the gap between germline ends came to 11 bases.

V and J are TRBV9 and TRBJ1-1; D is uncertain. Trimming left V 0 bases short and J 6 bases short, with 3 bases between. Germline lookup yields CDR1 SGDLS and CDR2 YYNGEE. The CDR3 spans 11 residues. In DNA, the CDR3 is TGTGCCAGCAGCGTAGCGTCTGAAGCTTTCTTT. Protein sequence: CASSVASEAFF.